This T cell receptor beta chain is from a study of beta chain features in type 1 diabetes. In all sorted populations, purity surpassed 95%. About this clone itself: Antigen unknown.

The germline gives CDR1 SGHVS, CDR2 FNYEAQ. The length of the CDR3 is 14 residues. V was cut by 1 base and J by 8 bases, with 9 bases left in between. Whole-study findings and limits: Type 1 diabetes patients showed fewer insertions and more deletions at VDJ junctions. TCRB CDR3s from Type 1 diabetes patients were moderately but significantly shorter in all four CD4+ subsets.

Every isolated RNA sample was fully reverse transcribed, so sequencing captured expressed TCRB transcripts. Read counts averaged about 3.57 million for samples of naive, central memory and regulatory T cells. Repertoires were generated with immunoSEQ multiplex PCR, while TCRdb's copy carries only in-frame clones and drops some. The data show 100,000 to 150,000 clones, around 9% seen once. This receptor was identified in a man aged 25-45 years with type 1 diabetes. The chain joins TRBV7-6 to TRBJ1-6; D is ambiguous. Sequenced input: central memory CD4+ T cells from blood. CDR3 in amino acids: CASSLGGWDSPLHF. The CDR3 DNA is TGTGCCAGCAGCTTAGGAGGGTGGGATTCACCCCTCCACTTT.